This entry is about one TCR beta chain. This receptor's antigen is unknown. Base qualities were left out, and no much larger clone turns up one base away. The CDR3 numbers 14 residues from cysteine through phenylalanine. Only the CDR3 portion is preserved as DNA: 42 bases, with reading frame beginning at the first base. CDR1 and CDR2 were assigned from the germline V gene as SGHRS and YFSETQ. The junction shows trimming of 5 bases on V and 2 bases on J, and the gene matches do not reach 2 bases of it. The library was produced with the immunoSEQ multiplex PCR assay. Alongside multiparametric flow cytometry, deep sequencing of rearranged TCR beta loci was used to profile the T cell repertoires. Entries here come from immuneACCESS through TCRdb and include only in-frame sequences with V and J called. Some clones fail to appear in such tables; in the studies checked, an unresolved V gene covers under half of the shortfall, and the cause of the remainder is unknown. The table for this sample lists 45,000 to 65,000 clones; approximately 82% of them were counted only once. The top ten clones comprise 29% of the sample.

The data were taken from a study of lymphopenia after photon versus proton radiotherapy (dated by TCRdb to the late 2010s). At the level of the whole study: In patients with gastrointestinal tumors who developed high-grade lymphopenia, the study compared the immunological effects of photon radiation therapy with those of proton radiation therapy. The cohort included 15 to 20 patients with gastrointestinal tumors who developed lymphopenia after receiving either photon or proton therapy. The study was designed to characterize how the impact on the immune system differs between the two radiation modalities.

What the authors observed across the whole study: The authors looked at the survival association only in patients who died, and they framed better survival with proton therapy as a possibility rather than a demonstrated result. After the lymphocyte count nadir, photon-treated repertoires showed oligoclonal expansion, especially of CD8+ Temra cells, which drove the drop in diversity. During treatment, patients who received proton therapy stayed relatively stable, whereas patients who received photon therapy lost naive T cells and TCR diversity and gained effector/memory populations. Among patients across the cohort who died, overall survival time showed an inverse correlation with a larger post-nadir drop in TCR diversity.

Recombination linked TRBV5-1 to TRBJ2-5, with 11 bases aligning to TRBD2. The input for sequencing was peripheral blood, taken from a patient treated with photon-based radiotherapy. This receptor was identified in a man in his forties or fifties with gastric cancer. The CDR3 protein sequence reads: CASRWTSGQETQYF. At the DNA level, the sequence is TGCGCCAGCAGGTGGACTAGCGGGCAAGAGACCCAGTACTTC.